This TCR beta chain emerged from a study of blood T cells in healthy people across ages. This clonotype occurred a few times. Its antigen is not identified. This CDR3 region has 17 residues. V shed 4 bases and J shed 3 bases, with 19 bases lying between them. CDR1 and CDR2 from the germline V gene are MGHRA and YSYEKL. Findings and caveats of the study: Percentage of naive T cells showed a strong correlation with TCR beta diversity.

Researchers collected about 9.1 milliliters of peripheral blood from every single donor. Total RNA was extracted at no less than 6 micrograms per sample. Then a second PCR, running roughly 7 to 11 cycles, was carried out with a sample-barcoded 5' primer and a J-beta primer mix. Each of the cDNA molecules was tagged by a template-switch adaptor with 12 random nucleotides. Using its own MiXCR run on the 5' RACE reads, TCRdb lists one record per CDR3 protein. The table includes 1.2 million to 1.5 million distinct CDR3 sequences, approximately 42% detected once. Source material: blood. The V and J genes are TRBV4-1 and TRBJ2-1; D possibly corresponds to TRBD1 (6 bases). This TCR was sampled from a woman between 18 and 29 years old in good health. The CDR3 loop is CASSPGVGTTSYNEQFF. In nucleotides, the CDR3 is TGCGCCAGCAGCCCCGGGGTGGGGACAACGAGCTACAATGAGCAGTTCTTC.